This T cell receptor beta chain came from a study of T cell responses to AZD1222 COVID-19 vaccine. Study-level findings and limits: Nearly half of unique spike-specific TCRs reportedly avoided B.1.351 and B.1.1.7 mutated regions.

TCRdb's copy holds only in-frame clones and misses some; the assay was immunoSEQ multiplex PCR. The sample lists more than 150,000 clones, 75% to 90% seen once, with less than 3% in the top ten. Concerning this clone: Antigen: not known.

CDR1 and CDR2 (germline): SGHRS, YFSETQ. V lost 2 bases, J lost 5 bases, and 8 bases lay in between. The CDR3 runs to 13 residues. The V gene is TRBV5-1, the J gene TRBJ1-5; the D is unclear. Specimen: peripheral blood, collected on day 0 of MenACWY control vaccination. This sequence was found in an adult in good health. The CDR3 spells CASSFERDQPQHF. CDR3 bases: TGCGCCAGCAGCTTTGAACGGGATCAGCCCCAGCATTTT.